This record looks at one T cell receptor (beta chain) sequence and its context. Its specificity is not known. Patients who underwent sequencing had shown CD8+CD57+ cell expansion by flow cytometry. These data come from a study of CD8+CD57+ T cells in acquired aplastic anemia. Overall study context: Average DNA yield from sorted CD4+ and CD8+ cells was about 2.9 ug. Study conclusions and caveats: Patients and controls shared twenty-nine CD8+ CDR3 sequences. Between the patient and control groups, CD8+ Simpson's diversity did not differ significantly.

CDR3 and TCR beta VDJ profiling relied on a genomic DNA template. Each CDR3 protein is one row after TCRdb ran MiXCR on the reads. The data contain some 140,000 distinct CDR3 sequences, roughly half of them singletons. CDR3 length equals 17 residues. J lost 0 bases, V lost 5 bases, and 5 bases had no gene match. Germline CDR1 and CDR2: MNHNS and SASEGT. The V call is TRBV6-1, the J call TRBJ2-3; 13 bases map to TRBD2. The receptor was derived from a human donor with aplastic anemia. Sequencing used sorted CD4+, CD8+, or CD8+CD57+ T cells (not recorded which) from PBMCs. CDR3 DNA sequence: TGTGCCAGCAGTCGGACTAGCGGGGGAGCTAGCACAGATACGCAGTATTTT. Encoded protein: CASSRTSGGASTDTQYF.